This T cell receptor beta chain was retrieved from a study of graft-versus-host responses after intestinal transplantation. The germline V gene encodes CDR1 SGHKS and CDR2 YYEKEE (reference sequence). The length of the CDR3 is 15 residues. Trimming took 0 bases from V and 4 from J; bases not matched to a gene: 3. This clone was recorded only once. No antigen is known for it. Measured with immunoSEQ multiplex PCR; TCRdb has only the in-frame clones, and not every one. Of around 110,000 clones listed, 75% to 95% were seen once; the top ten hold more than 0.15%. Source: unstimulated CD4+ T cells sorted from spleen or lymph node cells, taken before intestinal transplant. The genes are TRBV5-5 and TRBJ2-1; 8 positions match TRBD2. This TCR was sampled from a human donor who received an intestinal transplant. CDR3 bases: TGTGCCAGCAGCTTGGTATTAGCGGGGTACAATGAGCAGTTCTTC. Translation: CASSLVLAGYNEQFF. Complete variable domain (other parts from reference TRBV5-5 and TRBJ2-1): DAGVTQSPTHLIKTRGQQVTLRCSPISGHKSVSWYQQVLGQGPQFIFQYYEKEERGRGNFPDRFSARQFPNYSSELNVNALLLGDSALYLCASSLVLAGYNEQFFGPGTRLTVL.